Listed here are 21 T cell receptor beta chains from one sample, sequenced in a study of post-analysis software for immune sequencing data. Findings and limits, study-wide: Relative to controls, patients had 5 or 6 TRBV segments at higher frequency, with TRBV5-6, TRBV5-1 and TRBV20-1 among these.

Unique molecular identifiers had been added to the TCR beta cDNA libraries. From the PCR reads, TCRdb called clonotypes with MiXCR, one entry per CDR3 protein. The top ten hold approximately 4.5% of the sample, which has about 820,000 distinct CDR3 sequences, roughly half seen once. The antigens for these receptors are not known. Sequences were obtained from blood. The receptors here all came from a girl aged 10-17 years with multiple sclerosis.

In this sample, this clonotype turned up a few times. DNA of the CDR3: TGTGCCAGCAGCGCTCGGGACAGGGGACCGGGGGAGCAGTACTTC. This codes for CASSARDRGPGEQYF. V and J are TRBV5-4 and TRBJ2-4; the match to TRBD1 covers 10 bases. CDR3 length: 15 amino acids. The trim removed 4 bases at V and 13 bases at J, leaving 14 bases unmatched. Per germline, CDR1 SGHNT and CDR2 YYREEE (reference sequence).

The DNA of the CDR3 is TGTGCCAGCAGGATTCTCCCCGGCTCTGGGGCCAACGTCCTGACTTTC. Protein: CASRILPGSGANVLTF. The chain recombines TRBV2 with TRBJ2-6, with unresolved D. The V end was cut by 6 bases, the J end by 0 bases, with 12 bases between. Germline-derived CDR1 and CDR2 are SNHLY and FYNNEI. This CDR3 has 16 amino acids.

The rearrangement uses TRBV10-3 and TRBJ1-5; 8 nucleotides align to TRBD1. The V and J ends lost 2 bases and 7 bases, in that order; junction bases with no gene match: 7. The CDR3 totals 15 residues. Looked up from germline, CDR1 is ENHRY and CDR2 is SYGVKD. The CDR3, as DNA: TGTGCCATCAGTGAGGGGCAGGGGGCACGGCAGCCCCAGCATTTT. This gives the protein CAISEGQGARQPQHF.

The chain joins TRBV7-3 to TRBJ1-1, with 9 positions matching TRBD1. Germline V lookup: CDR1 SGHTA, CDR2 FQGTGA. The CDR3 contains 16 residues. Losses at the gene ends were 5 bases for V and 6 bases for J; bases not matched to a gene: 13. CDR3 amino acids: CASSQAGGQGHAEAFF. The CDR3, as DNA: TGTGCCAGCAGCCAAGCTGGGGGACAGGGACACGCTGAAGCTTTCTTT.

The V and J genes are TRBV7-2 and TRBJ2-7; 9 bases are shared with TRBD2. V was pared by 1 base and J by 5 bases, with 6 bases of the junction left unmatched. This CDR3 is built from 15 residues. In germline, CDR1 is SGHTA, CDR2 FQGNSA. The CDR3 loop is CASSLGVAGVHEQYF. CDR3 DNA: TGTGCCAGCAGCTTAGGGGTAGCGGGAGTCCACGAGCAGTACTTC.

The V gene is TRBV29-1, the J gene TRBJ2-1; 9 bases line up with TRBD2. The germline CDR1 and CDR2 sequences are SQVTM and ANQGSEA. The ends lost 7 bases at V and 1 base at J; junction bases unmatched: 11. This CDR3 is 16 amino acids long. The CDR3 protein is CSGIFSGGRSYNEQFF. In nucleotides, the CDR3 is TGCAGCGGGATCTTTAGCGGGGGTCGGTCCTACAATGAGCAGTTCTTC.

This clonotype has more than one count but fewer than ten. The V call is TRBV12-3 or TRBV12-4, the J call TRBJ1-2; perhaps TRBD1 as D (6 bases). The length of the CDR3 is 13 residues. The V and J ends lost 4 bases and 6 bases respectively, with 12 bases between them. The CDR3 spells CASSWQGHNGYTF. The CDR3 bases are TGTGCCAGCAGTTGGCAGGGGCACAATGGCTACACCTTC.

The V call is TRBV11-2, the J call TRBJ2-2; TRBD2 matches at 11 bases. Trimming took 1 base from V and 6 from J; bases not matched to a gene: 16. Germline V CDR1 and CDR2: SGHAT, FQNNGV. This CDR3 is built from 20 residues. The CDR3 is CASSLVLGTSGFYPPGELFF. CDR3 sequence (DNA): TGTGCCAGCAGCTTAGTCCTTGGGACTAGCGGATTCTACCCACCCGGGGAGCTGTTTTTT.

The CDR3 here is CASSLMVGTSGGNTQYF. CDR3 nucleotide sequence: TGTGCCAGCAGCCTCATGGTCGGGACTAGCGGGGGTAATACGCAGTATTTT. This chain joins TRBV7-2 and TRBJ2-3; 14 nucleotides align to TRBD2. Trimming took 5 bases from V and 7 from J; bases not matched to a gene: 11. CDR1 is SGHTA and CDR2 is FQGNSA in the germline V gene. The CDR3 is made up of 17 amino acids.

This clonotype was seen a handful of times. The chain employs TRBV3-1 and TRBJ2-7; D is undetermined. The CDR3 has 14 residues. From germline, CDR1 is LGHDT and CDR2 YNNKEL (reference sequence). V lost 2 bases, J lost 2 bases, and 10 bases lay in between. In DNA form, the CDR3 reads TGTGCCAGCAGCCAATGGACGGACCCCTACGAGCAGTACTTC. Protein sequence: CASSQWTDPYEQYF.

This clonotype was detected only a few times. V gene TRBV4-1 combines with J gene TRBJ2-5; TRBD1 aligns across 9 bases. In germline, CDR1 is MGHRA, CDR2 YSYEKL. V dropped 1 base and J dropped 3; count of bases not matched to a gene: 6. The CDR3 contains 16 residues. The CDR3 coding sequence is TGCGCCAGCAGCCAAGGAACTGGGACAGGGAAAGAGACCCAGTACTTC. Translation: CASSQGTGTGKETQYF.

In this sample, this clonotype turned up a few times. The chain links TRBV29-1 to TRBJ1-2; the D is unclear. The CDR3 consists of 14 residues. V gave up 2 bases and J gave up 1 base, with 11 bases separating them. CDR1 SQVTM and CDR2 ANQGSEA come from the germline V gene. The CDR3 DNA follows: TGCAGCGTTGAATTTCCCGAGGGTAACTATGGCTACACCTTC. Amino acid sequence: CSVEFPEGNYGYTF.

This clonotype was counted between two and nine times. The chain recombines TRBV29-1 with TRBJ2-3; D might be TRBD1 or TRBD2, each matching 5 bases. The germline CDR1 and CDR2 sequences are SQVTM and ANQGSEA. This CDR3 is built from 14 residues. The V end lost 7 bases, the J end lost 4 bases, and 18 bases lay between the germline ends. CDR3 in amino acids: CSAELPPGPDTQYF. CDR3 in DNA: TGCAGCGCCGAACTACCCCCGGGACCAGATACGCAGTATTTT.

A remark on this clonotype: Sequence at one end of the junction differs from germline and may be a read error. The CDR3 loop is CTSSLEGQGSYTF. CDR3 sequence (DNA): TGTACCAGCAGCTTGGAGGGACAGGGGAGCTACACCTTC. This sequence joins TRBV5-5 and TRBJ1-2; TRBD1 matches 10 bases. Germline assignment: CDR1 SGHKS and CDR2 YYEKEE (reference sequence). The CDR3 consists of 13 residues.

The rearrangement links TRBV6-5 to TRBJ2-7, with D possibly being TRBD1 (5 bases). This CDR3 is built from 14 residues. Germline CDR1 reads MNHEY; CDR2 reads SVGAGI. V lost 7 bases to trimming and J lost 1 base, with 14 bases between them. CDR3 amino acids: CASIADRPSYEQYF. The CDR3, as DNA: TGTGCCAGCATTGCCGACAGACCTTCCTACGAGCAGTACTTC.

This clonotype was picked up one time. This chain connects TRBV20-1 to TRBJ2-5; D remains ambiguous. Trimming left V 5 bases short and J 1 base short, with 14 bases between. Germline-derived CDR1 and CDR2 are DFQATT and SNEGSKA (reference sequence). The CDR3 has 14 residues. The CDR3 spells CSAVPSSPQETQYF. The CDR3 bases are TGCAGTGCTGTGCCCTCCTCGCCCCAAGAGACCCAGTACTTC.

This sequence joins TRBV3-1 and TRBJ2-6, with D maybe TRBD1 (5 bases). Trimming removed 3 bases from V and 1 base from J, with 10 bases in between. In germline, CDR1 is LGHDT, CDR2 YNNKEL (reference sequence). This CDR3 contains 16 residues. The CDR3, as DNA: TGTGCCAGCAGCCACGCTCGACAGTCTGGGGCCAACGTCCTGACTTTC. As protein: CASSHARQSGANVLTF.

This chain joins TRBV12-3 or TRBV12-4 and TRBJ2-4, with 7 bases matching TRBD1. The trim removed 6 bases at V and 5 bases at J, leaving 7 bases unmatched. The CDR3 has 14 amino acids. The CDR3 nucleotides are TGTGCCAGCAGATTGACAGGGTTACAAAACATTCAGTACTTC. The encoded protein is CASRLTGLQNIQYF.

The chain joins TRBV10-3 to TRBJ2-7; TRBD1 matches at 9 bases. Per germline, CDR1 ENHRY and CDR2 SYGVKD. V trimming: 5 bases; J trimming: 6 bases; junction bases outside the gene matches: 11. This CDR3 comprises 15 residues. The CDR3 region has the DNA TGTGCCATCAGTAGCCCCGACAGGGGGGAGGCCGAGCAGTACTTC. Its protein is CAISSPDRGEAEQYF.

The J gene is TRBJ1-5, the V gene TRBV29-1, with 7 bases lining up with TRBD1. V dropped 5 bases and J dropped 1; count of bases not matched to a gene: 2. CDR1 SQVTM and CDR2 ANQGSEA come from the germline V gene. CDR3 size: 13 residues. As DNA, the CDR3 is TGCAGCGTTCGGGGACAGAGCAATCAGCCCCAGCATTTT. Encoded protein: CSVRGQSNQPQHF. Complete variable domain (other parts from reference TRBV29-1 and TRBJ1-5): SAVISQKPSRDICQRGTSLTIQCQVDSQVTMMFWYRQQPGQSLTLIATANQGSEATYESGFVIDKFPISRPNLTFSTLTVSNMSPEDSSIYLCSVRGQSNQPQHFGDGTRLSIL.

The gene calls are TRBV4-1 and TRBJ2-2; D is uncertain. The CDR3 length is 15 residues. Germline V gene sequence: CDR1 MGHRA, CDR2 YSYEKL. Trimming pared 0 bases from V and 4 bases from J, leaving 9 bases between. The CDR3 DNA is TGCGCCAGCAGCCAAGAACAACAGACCACCGGGGAGCTGTTTTTT. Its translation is CASSQEQQTTGELFF.